The next 32 T cell receptor beta chains were all read from a single sample in a study of cytomegalovirus exposure and HLA in healthy donors. Researchers ran the PCR with 60 Vbeta and 13 Jbeta primers. Only in-frame clones appear in the TCRdb table, and some are missing; sequencing was by immunoSEQ multiplex PCR. The table has approximately 170,000 clones, 60% to 80% seen once. Source material: PBMCs. The receptors derive from a man aged 18 to 30 in good health and CMV-seropositive.

CDR3 region: CASSQDTQVYGNTIYF. The CDR3 DNA is TGCGCCAGCAGCCAAGATACACAGGTCTATGGAAACACCATATATTTT. The chain employs TRBV4-1 and TRBJ1-3; possibly TRBD1 for D (5 bases). CDR1 is MGHRA and CDR2 is YSYEKL in the germline V gene. V lost 0 bases to trimming and J lost 3 bases, with 12 bases between them. The CDR3 spans 16 residues.

The chain is built from TRBV7-9 and TRBJ1-1, with D possibly being TRBD1 (6 bases). Trimming removed 0 bases at V and 5 bases at J, with 10 bases between. The CDR3 length is 14 residues. CDR1 and CDR2 from the germline V gene are SEHNR and FQNEAQ (reference sequence). CDR3 in amino acids: CASSLAGAGTEAFF. The CDR3, as DNA: TGTGCCAGCAGCTTAGCGGGGGCAGGTACTGAAGCTTTCTTT.

The chain is built from TRBV5-1 and TRBJ2-5, with no clear D. The CDR3 covers 12 residues. Germline V CDR1 and CDR2: SGHRS, YFSETQ. V lost 4 bases and J 0 bases, leaving 4 bases between the germline ends. The CDR3 region is CASSTDQETQYF. The CDR3 DNA is TGCGCCAGCAGCACTGACCAAGAGACCCAGTACTTC.

V is TRBV30 and J is TRBJ1-1; perhaps TRBD1 as D (5 bases). Germline CDR1 reads GTSNPN; CDR2 reads SVGIG (reference sequence). The CDR3 is 12 residues long. V lost 5 bases to trimming and J lost 4 bases, with 11 bases between them. The CDR3 loop is CAWQGIGTEAFF. The CDR3, as DNA: TGTGCCTGGCAGGGTATAGGCACTGAAGCTTTCTTT. The complete variable domain, with remaining parts taken from reference TRBV30 and TRBJ1-1, reads SQTIHQWPATLVQPVGSPLSLECTVEGTSNPNLYWYRQAAGRGLQLLFYSVGIGQISSEVPQNLSASRPQDRQFILSSKKLLLSDSGFYLCAWQGIGTEAFFGQGTRLTVV.

With respect to this clone: This same CDR3 is encoded by further DNA sequences in the sample. The chain uses TRBV6-1 and TRBJ1-2; tentatively, D is TRBD1 (6 bases). CDR1 is MNHNS and CDR2 is SASEGT in the germline V gene. V lost 10 bases to trimming and J lost 4 bases, with 13 bases between them. The CDR3 spans 12 residues. DNA of the CDR3: TGTGCCACCCGACAGGTACCCTATGGCTACACCTTC. Encoded protein: CATRQVPYGYTF.

V usage is TRBV13 and J usage is TRBJ1-2; D perhaps matches TRBD1 (5 bases). In germline, CDR1 is PRHDT, CDR2 FYEKMQ (reference sequence). The CDR3 is 15 amino acids. The V gene lost 8 bases and the J gene lost 2 bases, with 18 bases spanning the gap. The CDR3 loop reads CASPNRRGPNYGYTF. DNA for the CDR3: TGTGCCAGCCCCAACAGGAGGGGCCCCAACTATGGCTACACCTTC.

This rearrangement joins TRBV28 to TRBJ1-2; D is unclear. The CDR3 is 13 amino acids. Trimming removed 7 bases at V and 7 bases at J, with 16 bases between. Germline assignment: CDR1 MDHEN and CDR2 SYDVKM. CDR3 DNA: TGTGCCAGCACCAGTCGGGGTACATTTGGCTACACCTTC. This sequence encodes CASTSRGTFGYTF.

This clone was detected a few times. The rearrangement links TRBV6-5 to TRBJ2-1; 7 bases match TRBD1. The CDR3 is 14 residues long. Germline V lookup: CDR1 MNHEY, CDR2 SVGAGI. V gave up 3 bases and J gave up 5 bases; unmatched junction bases: 4. Here the CDR3 DNA reads TGTGCCAGCAGTTATTCCGACAGGGACAATGAGCAGTTCTTC. This translates into CASSYSDRDNEQFF.

J is TRBJ2-3 and V is TRBV27, with D perhaps matching TRBD2 (7 bases). The V end was cut by 10 bases, the J end by 0 bases, with 14 bases between. The germline V gene encodes CDR1 MNHEY and CDR2 SMNVEV (reference sequence). The CDR3 has 14 residues. CDR3 in amino acids: CATGGRISTDTQYF. The CDR3 DNA is TGTGCCACCGGGGGGCGAATTAGCACAGATACGCAGTATTTT.

As DNA, the CDR3 is TGTGCCAGCAGTTTTGGCCAGGGGCCGCACTATGGCTACACCTTC. It encodes CASSFGQGPHYGYTF. This sequence joins TRBV27 and TRBJ1-2; maybe TRBD1 (6 bases). The CDR3 loop spans 15 amino acids. The V and J ends lost 3 bases and 3 bases respectively, with 14 bases between them. CDR1 MNHEY and CDR2 SMNVEV come from the germline V gene (reference sequence).

The rearrangement uses TRBV5-1 and TRBJ1-3; 7 bases are a match to TRBD1. Germline CDR1 SGHRS, CDR2 YFSETQ. J lost 4 bases, V lost 5 bases, and 9 bases had no gene match. The CDR3 length is 15 residues. DNA for the CDR3: TGCGCCAGCAGGGCCACAGGGGCTGGGGGAAACACCATATATTTT. Encoded protein: CASRATGAGGNTIYF.

The chain is built from TRBV6-8 and TRBJ2-7; maybe TRBD1 (5 bases). CDR3 size: 14 residues. V lost 8 bases to trimming and J lost 6 bases, with 20 bases between them. The germline CDR1 and CDR2 sequences are MNHGY and SAAAGT. The CDR3 coding sequence is TGTGCCAGCGCCCCTGGGGCTCCATGGGGCGAGCAGTACGTC. Protein sequence: CASAPGAPWGEQYV.

V is TRBV4-1 and J is TRBJ2-5; 9 bases are shared with TRBD2. V dropped 1 base and J dropped 1; count of bases not matched to a gene: 4. Germline CDR1 reads MGHRA; CDR2 reads YSYEKL. This CDR3 is built from 16 residues. The CDR3 DNA follows: TGCGCCAGCAGCCAAGGCCCTAGCGGGATCCAAGAGACCCAGTACTTC. It is translated as CASSQGPSGIQETQYF.

The chain joins TRBV6-1 to TRBJ2-2, with 8 bases matching TRBD2. V trimming: 1 base; J trimming: 1 base; junction bases outside the gene matches: 5. This CDR3 region has 17 residues. Looked up from germline, CDR1 is MNHNS and CDR2 is SASEGT. The DNA of the CDR3 is TGTGCCAGCAGTGAAGGGGTAGCGGGGCAGAACACCGGGGAGCTGTTTTTT. Encoded protein: CASSEGVAGQNTGELFF.

The chain is built from TRBV6-1 and TRBJ1-2; D ambiguous. Trimming shortened V by 8 bases and J by 1 base, and 14 bases separated the two germline ends. The CDR3 runs to 14 residues. Germline V gene lookup returns CDR1 MNHNS and CDR2 SASEGT. CDR3 DNA: TGTGCCAGCCTTGCGGCTTTCGGTAACTATGGCTACACCTTC. Translating it yields CASLAAFGNYGYTF.

The chain recombines TRBV29-1 with TRBJ1-1; 8 bases map to TRBD1. Trimming cost V 7 bases and J 2 bases; bases outside gene matches: 3. This CDR3 contains 12 residues. Germline V lookup: CDR1 SQVTM, CDR2 ANQGSEA. Here the CDR3 DNA reads TGCAGCGCTGGACAGGGCAACACTGAAGCTTTCTTT. As protein: CSAGQGNTEAFF.

The chain combines TRBV18 with TRBJ1-2, with 8 bases aligning to TRBD1. Germline V gene lookup returns CDR1 KGHSH and CDR2 LQKENI. The CDR3 length is 14 residues. V dropped 6 bases and J dropped 4; count of bases not matched to a gene: 7. The CDR3 nucleotides are TGTGCCAGCTCCCCCGGCACAGGGGGCTATGGCTACACCTTC. Translation gives CASSPGTGGYGYTF.

The rearrangement joins TRBV6-5 to TRBJ2-3; a possible D gene is TRBD2 (6 bases). The CDR3 loop spans 15 amino acids. CDR1 and CDR2 from the germline V gene are MNHEY and SVGAGI. V was trimmed by 7 bases and J by 2 bases, leaving 16 bases between them. The CDR3 DNA follows: TGTGCCAGCACTGGGTTTGGCGGGAACACAGATACGCAGTATTTT. Translated: CASTGFGGNTDTQYF.

The CDR3 DNA follows: TGTGCCAGCAGCTTGGGAGAGTCAAAGTACTTC. It codes for CASSLGESKYF. This chain uses TRBV5-6 with TRBJ2-4; no firm D call. The CDR3 covers 11 residues. Trimming took off 0 bases at V and 14 bases at J, with 9 bases between the two ends. Germline CDR1 is SGHDT and CDR2 is YYEEEE. Full variable domain (outside the CDR3, taken from reference TRBV5-6 and TRBJ2-4): DAGVTQSPTHLIKTRGQQVTLRCSPKSGHDTVSWYQQALGQGPQFIFQYYEEEERQRGNFPDRFSGHQFPNYSSELNVNALLLGDSALYLCASSLGESKYFGAGTRLSVL.

The chain carries TRBV27 and TRBJ1-1, with D uncertain. CDR3 length: 15 amino acids. Trimming took off 5 bases at V and 1 base at J, with 14 bases between the two ends. CDR1 and CDR2 (germline): MNHEY, SMNVEV (reference sequence). The CDR3 loop is CASSEDGLSNTEAFF. DNA for the CDR3: TGTGCCAGCAGTGAAGACGGACTTTCGAACACTGAAGCTTTCTTT.

The V gene is TRBV27, the J gene TRBJ2-5; D not resolved. The CDR3 is 17 residues long. Trimming took 1 base from V and 1 from J, leaving 16 bases between them. Germline CDR1 reads MNHEY; CDR2 reads SMNVEV (reference sequence). CDR3 coding DNA: TGTGCCAGCAGTTTATATTGGCTCAGAGGAGCCCAAGAGACCCAGTACTTC. It translates to CASSLYWLRGAQETQYF.

CDR3 sequence reads: CASSLDGSGQLNQPQHF. In DNA form, the CDR3 reads TGTGCCAGCAGCTTAGACGGTTCGGGACAGCTCAATCAGCCCCAGCATTTT. The chain joins TRBV7-9 to TRBJ1-5; 7 bases are shared with TRBD1. This CDR3 has 17 amino acids. Looked up from germline, CDR1 is SEHNR and CDR2 is FQNEAQ (reference sequence). V lost 1 base to trimming and J lost 3 bases; unmatched junction nucleotides: 9. Supplemented by reference TRBV7-9 and TRBJ1-5, the full variable domain reads DTGVSQNPRHKITKRGQNVTFRCDPISEHNRLYWYRQTLGQGPEFLTYFQNEAQLEKSRLLSDRFSAERPKGSFSTLEIQRTEQGDSAMYLCASSLDGSGQLNQPQHFGDGTRLSIL.

The chain uses TRBV13 and TRBJ1-1; D remains unclear. CDR1 and CDR2 (germline): PRHDT, FYEKMQ (reference sequence). V was cut by 5 bases and J by 5 bases, with 12 bases left in between. CDR3 length: 13 amino acids. DNA for the CDR3: TGTGCCAGCAGCCCCCAAACCGGGACTGAAGCTTTCTTT. Translated: CASSPQTGTEAFF.

The gene calls are TRBV9 and TRBJ2-5; TRBD1 matches at 7 bases. Germline-derived CDR1 and CDR2 are SGDLS and YYNGEE. This CDR3 has 14 residues. J gave up 4 bases and V 4 bases, and 7 bases lay outside the gene matches. The CDR3 loop is CASSYQGGRETQYF. The CDR3 DNA sequence: TGTGCCAGCAGCTACCAAGGGGGCCGAGAGACCCAGTACTTC.

The chain links TRBV27 to TRBJ2-3, with TRBD1 matching 9 bases. V shed 3 bases and J 3 bases; nucleotides not matched to a gene: 10. The CDR3 runs 17 residues. Germline V gene lookup returns CDR1 MNHEY and CDR2 SMNVEV (reference sequence). The CDR3 region is CASSFQTGGAETDTQYF. CDR3 bases: TGTGCCAGCAGTTTCCAAACAGGGGGCGCGGAGACAGATACGCAGTATTTT.

The gene calls are TRBV6-4 and TRBJ2-2; D call uncertain. The germline CDR1 and CDR2 sequences are MRHNA and SNTAGT. Trimming took 8 bases from V and 5 from J, leaving 15 bases between them. The CDR3 extends over 14 amino acids. DNA for the CDR3: TGTGCCAGCCCGGAATCTATGAGGACCGGGGAGCTGTTTTTT. Encoded protein: CASPESMRTGELFF.

This clone turned up a few times. This sequence joins TRBV11-2 and TRBJ2-5; no clear D gene. This CDR3 is 13 amino acids long. Per germline, CDR1 SGHAT and CDR2 FQNNGV. V was shortened by 3 bases and J by 5 bases, with 10 bases between the two germline ends. Here the CDR3 reads CASSFGSAETQYF. As DNA, the CDR3 is TGTGCCAGCAGCTTCGGGTCGGCGGAGACCCAGTACTTC.

This chain joins TRBV6-5 and TRBJ1-6, with no clear D. Germline loops: CDR1 MNHEY, CDR2 SVGAGI. This CDR3 is built from 15 residues. V shed 6 bases and J shed 0 bases, with 9 bases lying between them. For the CDR3, the DNA is TGTGCCAGCAGAACAGCCAGCTCCTATAATTCACCCCTCCACTTT. Translating it yields CASRTASSYNSPLHF.

The chain links TRBV27 to TRBJ1-5; TRBD1 matches 11 bases. Germline loops: CDR1 MNHEY, CDR2 SMNVEV (reference sequence). This CDR3 spans 15 amino acids. Losses at the gene ends were 2 bases for V and 6 bases for J; bases not matched to a gene: 3. The DNA for the CDR3 is TGTGCCAGCAGTTTAAGGACAGGGGGCGGTCAGCCCCAGCATTTT. Protein sequence: CASSLRTGGGQPQHF.

The chain combines TRBV6-6 with TRBJ2-7; TRBD2 matches 11 bases. The CDR3 totals 16 residues. The junction had 6 bases not matched to a gene; V was cut back by 0 bases and J by 5 bases. Per germline, CDR1 MNHNY and CDR2 SVGAGI (reference sequence). The CDR3 sequence: CASSYSKLAGDNEQYV. For the CDR3, the DNA is TGTGCCAGCAGTTACTCGAAACTAGCGGGAGACAACGAGCAGTACGTC.

This chain's CDR3 is CASSDQTVRNQPQHF. In DNA form, the CDR3 reads TGTGCCAGCAGTGACCAGACAGTAAGGAACCAGCCCCAGCATTTT. The V call is TRBV6-1, the J call TRBJ1-5; D perhaps matches TRBD1 (5 bases). This CDR3 region has 15 residues. CDR1 MNHNS and CDR2 SASEGT come from the germline V gene. Trimming took off 3 bases at V and 7 bases at J, with 16 bases between the two ends.

The V call is TRBV7-6, the J call TRBJ2-2; 12 nucleotides agree with TRBD2. Germline-derived CDR1 and CDR2 are SGHVS and FNYEAQ. V was pared by 5 bases and J by 4 bases, with 11 bases of the junction left unmatched. There are 18 residues in the CDR3. CDR3 sequence reads: CASSTLAGGPESTGELFF. The CDR3 DNA reads TGTGCCAGCAGCACCCTAGCGGGAGGGCCTGAAAGCACCGGGGAGCTGTTTTTT.